The rows below give T cell receptor beta chains drawn from one sample of a study of T cells expressing NK-cell markers. After re-calling the 5' RACE reads, TCRdb lists one entry per CDR3 protein, DNA absent. Here the sample table reports roughly 160,000 distinct CDR3 sequences. The sample consisted of blood T cells: a sorted CD56 or NKG2C T cell subset, CD4+ or CD8+ T cells, or bulk PBMC T cells (not recorded which). Receptors were obtained from a man aged 18 to 70 in good health. Both conserved end residues are part of each CDR3.

cdr3_length: 15; v_call: TRBV5-4; j_call: TRBJ2-2; cdr3_aa: CASNLGDFGTGELFF
cdr3_length: 11; v_call: TRBV6-6; j_call: TRBJ2-1; cdr3_aa: CASISWNEQFF
cdr3_length: 15; v_call: TRBV5-1; j_call: TRBJ1-2; cdr3_aa: CASSLDSRVYYGYTF
cdr3_length: 15; v_call: TRBV15; j_call: TRBJ2-3; cdr3_aa: CATSRGTARTDTQYF
cdr3_length: 16; v_call: TRBV2; j_call: TRBJ1-6; cdr3_aa: CASIAGLSSYNSPLHF
cdr3_length: 13; v_call: TRBV11-2; j_call: TRBJ2-7; cdr3_aa: CASSLGTSLEQYF
cdr3_length: 15; v_call: TRBV21-1; j_call: TRBJ1-2; cdr3_aa: CASSKWASQNYGYTF
cdr3_length: 16; v_call: TRBV6-1; j_call: TRBJ2-1; cdr3_aa: CASSLFRGANYNEQFF
cdr3_length: 16; v_call: TRBV19; j_call: TRBJ2-1; cdr3_aa: CASSIEDRDNYNEQFF
cdr3_length: 15; v_call: TRBV7-7; j_call: TRBJ2-7; cdr3_aa: CASSQGQGSSYEQYF
cdr3_length: 15; v_call: TRBV30; j_call: TRBJ2-6; cdr3_aa: CAWSPVSSGANVLTF
cdr3_length: 14; v_call: TRBV7-6; j_call: TRBJ1-4; cdr3_aa: CASSPRTTNEKLFF
cdr3_length: 15; v_call: TRBV4-2; j_call: TRBJ1-1; cdr3_aa: CASSQDPSVNSEAFF
cdr3_length: 14; v_call: TRBV4-2; j_call: TRBJ2-3; cdr3_aa: CASSQAPGMDTQYF
cdr3_length: 13; v_call: TRBV7-3; j_call: TRBJ2-2; cdr3_aa: CASSRNVGGELFF
cdr3_length: 16; v_call: TRBV20-1; j_call: TRBJ2-1; cdr3_aa: CSARTYSGGAYNEQFF
cdr3_length: 13; v_call: TRBV27; j_call: TRBJ2-3; cdr3_aa: CASSFSGTDTQYF
cdr3_length: 15; v_call: TRBV28; j_call: TRBJ2-7; cdr3_aa: CASSSFRGTFYEQYF
cdr3_length: 18; v_call: TRBV7-9; j_call: TRBJ2-3; cdr3_aa: CASSLSRPYPGSTDTQYF
cdr3_length: 15; v_call: TRBV19; j_call: TRBJ1-4; cdr3_aa: CASSTPGHSFEKLFF
cdr3_length: 18; v_call: TRBV7-3; j_call: TRBJ2-1; cdr3_aa: CASSLSDPGTSVYNEQFF
cdr3_length: 15; v_call: TRBV30; j_call: TRBJ2-5; cdr3_aa: CAWGDRGWVAQTQYF
cdr3_length: 12; v_call: TRBV7-3; j_call: TRBJ2-7; cdr3_aa: CASSSQSLEQYF
cdr3_length: 15; v_call: TRBV29-1; j_call: TRBJ2-1; cdr3_aa: CSVQPGTSDSLEQFF
cdr3_length: 12; v_call: TRBV6-2/TRBV6-3; j_call: TRBJ2-5; cdr3_aa: CASSQNLETQYF
cdr3_length: 15; v_call: TRBV9; j_call: TRBJ1-5; cdr3_aa: CASSPSGNVGQPQHF
cdr3_length: 18; v_call: TRBV3-1; j_call: TRBJ2-7; cdr3_aa: CASSHAPSLAGVRYEQYF
cdr3_length: 16; v_call: TRBV6-1; j_call: TRBJ2-7; cdr3_aa: CASSEQAGSGYYEQYF
cdr3_length: 13; v_call: TRBV5-5; j_call: TRBJ1-1; cdr3_aa: CASSLAGSTEAFF
cdr3_length: 16; v_call: TRBV5-6; j_call: TRBJ2-3; cdr3_aa: CASSLEGGANTDTQYF
cdr3_length: 17; v_call: TRBV2; j_call: TRBJ1-2; cdr3_aa: CASSEAVWAGVGYGYTF
cdr3_length: 16; v_call: TRBV28; j_call: TRBJ2-7; cdr3_aa: CASSYPGRGASYEQYF
cdr3_length: 14; v_call: TRBV7-9; j_call: TRBJ2-1; cdr3_aa: CASSLGGWGNEQFF
cdr3_length: 13; v_call: TRBV6-6; j_call: TRBJ2-7; cdr3_aa: CASSYSSGGEQYF
cdr3_length: 19; v_call: TRBV3-1; j_call: TRBJ2-6; cdr3_aa: CASSQDPGQGFSGANVLTF
cdr3_length: 15; v_call: TRBV5-1; j_call: TRBJ2-3; cdr3_aa: CASSRGTGGTDTQYF
cdr3_length: 16; v_call: TRBV5-6; j_call: TRBJ2-3; cdr3_aa: CASSLWPPPSTDTQYF
cdr3_length: 12; v_call: TRBV12-3/TRBV12-4; j_call: TRBJ2-7; cdr3_aa: CASSLGTNEQYF
cdr3_length: 16; v_call: TRBV7-8; j_call: TRBJ2-2; cdr3_aa: CASSEMTSANTGELFF
cdr3_length: 14; v_call: TRBV27; j_call: TRBJ2-3; cdr3_aa: CASSLYGLADTQYF
cdr3_length: 16; v_call: TRBV7-9; j_call: TRBJ2-2; cdr3_aa: CASSLAPGINTGELFF
cdr3_length: 15; v_call: TRBV5-4; j_call: TRBJ1-2; cdr3_aa: CASSSPGSSMFDYTF
cdr3_length: 16; v_call: TRBV20-1; j_call: TRBJ1-5; cdr3_aa: CSASGSTDYSNQPQHF
cdr3_length: 15; v_call: TRBV5-1; j_call: TRBJ2-2; cdr3_aa: CASSFTGTGTGELFF
cdr3_length: 14; v_call: TRBV27; j_call: TRBJ1-1; cdr3_aa: CASSSFDGNTEAFF
cdr3_length: 13; v_call: TRBV12-3/TRBV12-4; j_call: TRBJ1-2; cdr3_aa: CASSLATVYGYTF
cdr3_length: 16; v_call: TRBV5-1; j_call: TRBJ2-7; cdr3_aa: CASSFFPSGGAYEQYF
cdr3_length: 11; v_call: TRBV20-1; j_call: TRBJ2-1; cdr3_aa: CKWDRENEQFF
cdr3_length: 16; v_call: TRBV7-6; j_call: TRBJ1-1; cdr3_aa: CASSRPDNSLNTEAFF
cdr3_length: 15; v_call: TRBV6-4; j_call: TRBJ2-5; cdr3_aa: CASRAPRGKKETQYF
cdr3_length: 15; v_call: TRBV20-1; j_call: TRBJ2-1; cdr3_aa: CSANRERGSYNEQFF
cdr3_length: 15; v_call: TRBV5-1; j_call: TRBJ2-1; cdr3_aa: CASSSGLAGAREQFF
cdr3_length: 14; v_call: TRBV5-1; j_call: TRBJ1-6; cdr3_aa: CASSPGVPGSPLHF
cdr3_length: 14; v_call: TRBV20-1; j_call: TRBJ1-4; cdr3_aa: CSARGLWNNEKLFF
cdr3_length: 14; v_call: TRBV19; j_call: TRBJ1-2; cdr3_aa: CASKGLQFVNGYTF
cdr3_length: 15; v_call: TRBV24-1; j_call: TRBJ2-1; cdr3_aa: CATSQAGGVSDEQFF